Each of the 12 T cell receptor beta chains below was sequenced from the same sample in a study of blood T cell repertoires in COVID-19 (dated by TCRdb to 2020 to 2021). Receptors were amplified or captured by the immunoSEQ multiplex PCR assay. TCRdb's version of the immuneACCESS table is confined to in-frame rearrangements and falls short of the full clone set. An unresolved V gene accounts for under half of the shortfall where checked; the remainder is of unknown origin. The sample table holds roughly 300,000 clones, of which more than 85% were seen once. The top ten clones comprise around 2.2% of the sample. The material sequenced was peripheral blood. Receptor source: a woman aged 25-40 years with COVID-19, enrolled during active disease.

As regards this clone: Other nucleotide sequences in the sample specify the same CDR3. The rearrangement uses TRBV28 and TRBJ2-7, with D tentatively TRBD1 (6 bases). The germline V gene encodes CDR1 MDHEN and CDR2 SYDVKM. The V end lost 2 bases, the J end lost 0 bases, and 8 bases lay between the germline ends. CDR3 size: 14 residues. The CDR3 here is CASSLTGSSYEQYF. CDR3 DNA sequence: TGTGCCAGCAGTTTAACAGGGAGCTCCTACGAGCAGTACTTC.

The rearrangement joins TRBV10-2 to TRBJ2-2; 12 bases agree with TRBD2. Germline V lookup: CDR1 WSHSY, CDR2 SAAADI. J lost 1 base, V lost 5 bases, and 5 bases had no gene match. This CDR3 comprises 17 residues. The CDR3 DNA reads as TGCGCCAGCAGTCCGACTAGCGGGAGATGGAACACCGGGGAGCTGTTTTTT. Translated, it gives CASSPTSGRWNTGELFF.

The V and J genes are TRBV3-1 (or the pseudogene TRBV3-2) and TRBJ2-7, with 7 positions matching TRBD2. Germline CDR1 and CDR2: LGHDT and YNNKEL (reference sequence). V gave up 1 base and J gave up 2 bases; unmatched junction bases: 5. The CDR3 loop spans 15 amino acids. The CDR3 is CASSQVGGSTYEQYF. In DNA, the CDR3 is TGTGCCAGCAGCCAAGTGGGCGGGAGTACCTACGAGCAGTACTTC.

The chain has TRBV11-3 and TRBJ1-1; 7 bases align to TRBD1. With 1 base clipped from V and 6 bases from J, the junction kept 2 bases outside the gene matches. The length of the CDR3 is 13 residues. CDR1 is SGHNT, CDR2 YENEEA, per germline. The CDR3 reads CASSLARGAEAFF. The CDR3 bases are TGTGCCAGCAGCTTAGCCAGGGGGGCTGAAGCTTTCTTT.

The CDR3 sequence is CASSLAGLAGVYNEQFF. Written as DNA, the CDR3 is TGTGCCAGCAGCTTAGCTGGACTAGCGGGAGTCTACAATGAGCAGTTCTTC. V and J are TRBV11-2 and TRBJ2-1, with TRBD2 identical over 13 bases. Germline assignment: CDR1 SGHAT and CDR2 FQNNGV. CDR3 length equals 17 residues. V shed 1 base, J shed 3 bases, and the junction held 3 bases outside the gene matches. The entire variable domain, with the rest obtained from reference TRBV11-2 and TRBJ2-1, is as follows: EAGVAQSPRYKIIEKRQSVAFWCNPISGHATLYWYQQILGQGPKLLIQFQNNGVVDDSQLPKDRFSAERLKGVDSTLKIQPAKLEDSAVYLCASSLAGLAGVYNEQFFGPGTRLTVL.

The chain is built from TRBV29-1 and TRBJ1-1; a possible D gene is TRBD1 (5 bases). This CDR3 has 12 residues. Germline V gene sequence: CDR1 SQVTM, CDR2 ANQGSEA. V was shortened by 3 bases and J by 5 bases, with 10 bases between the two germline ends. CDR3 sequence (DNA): TGCAGCGTTGACAGGGTGGTGACTGAAGCTTTCTTT. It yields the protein CSVDRVVTEAFF.

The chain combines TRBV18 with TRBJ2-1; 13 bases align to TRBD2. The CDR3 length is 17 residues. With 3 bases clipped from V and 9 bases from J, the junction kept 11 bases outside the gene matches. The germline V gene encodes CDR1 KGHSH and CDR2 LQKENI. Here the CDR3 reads CASSPSTSGRRVGEQFF. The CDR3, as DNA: TGTGCCAGCTCACCTTCGACTAGCGGGAGGAGGGTCGGTGAGCAGTTCTTC.

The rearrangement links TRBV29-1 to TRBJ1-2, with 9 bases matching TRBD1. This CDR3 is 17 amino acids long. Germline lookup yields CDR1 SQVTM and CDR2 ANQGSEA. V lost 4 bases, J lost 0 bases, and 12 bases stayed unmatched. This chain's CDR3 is CSVVGGTGSSSNYGYTF. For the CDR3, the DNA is TGCAGCGTTGTAGGTGGGACAGGGTCAAGTTCTAACTATGGCTACACCTTC. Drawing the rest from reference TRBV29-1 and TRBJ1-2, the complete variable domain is SAVISQKPSRDICQRGTSLTIQCQVDSQVTMMFWYRQQPGQSLTLIATANQGSEATYESGFVIDKFPISRPNLTFSTLTVSNMSPEDSSIYLCSVVGGTGSSSNYGYTFGSGTRLTVV.

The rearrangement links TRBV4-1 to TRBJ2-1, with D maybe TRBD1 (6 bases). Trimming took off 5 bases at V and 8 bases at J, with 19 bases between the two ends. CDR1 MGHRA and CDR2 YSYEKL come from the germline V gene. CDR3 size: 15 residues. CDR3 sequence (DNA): TGCGCCAGCAGCATAGCCCAGGGGTTCGTAGATGAGCAGTTCTTC. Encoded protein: CASSIAQGFVDEQFF.

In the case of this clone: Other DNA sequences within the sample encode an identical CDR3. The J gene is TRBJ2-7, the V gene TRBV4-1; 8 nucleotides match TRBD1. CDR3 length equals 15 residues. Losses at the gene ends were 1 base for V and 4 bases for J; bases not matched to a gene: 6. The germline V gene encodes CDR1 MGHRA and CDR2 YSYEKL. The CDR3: CASSQARDRRYEQYF. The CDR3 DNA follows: TGCGCCAGCAGCCAAGCCCGGGACAGGCGATACGAGCAGTACTTC.

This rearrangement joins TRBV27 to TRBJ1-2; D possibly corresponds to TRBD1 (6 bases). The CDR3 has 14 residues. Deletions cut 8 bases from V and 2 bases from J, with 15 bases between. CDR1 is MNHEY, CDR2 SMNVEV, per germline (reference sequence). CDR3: CASGPRGGNYGYTF. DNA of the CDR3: TGTGCCAGCGGCCCTCGCGGGGGCAACTATGGCTACACCTTC.

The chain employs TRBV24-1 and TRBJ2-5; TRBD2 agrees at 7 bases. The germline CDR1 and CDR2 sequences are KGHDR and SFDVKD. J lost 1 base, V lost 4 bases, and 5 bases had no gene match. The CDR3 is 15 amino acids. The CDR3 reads CATSDGGLPQETQYF. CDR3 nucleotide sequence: TGTGCCACCAGTGACGGGGGACTACCCCAAGAGACCCAGTACTTC.